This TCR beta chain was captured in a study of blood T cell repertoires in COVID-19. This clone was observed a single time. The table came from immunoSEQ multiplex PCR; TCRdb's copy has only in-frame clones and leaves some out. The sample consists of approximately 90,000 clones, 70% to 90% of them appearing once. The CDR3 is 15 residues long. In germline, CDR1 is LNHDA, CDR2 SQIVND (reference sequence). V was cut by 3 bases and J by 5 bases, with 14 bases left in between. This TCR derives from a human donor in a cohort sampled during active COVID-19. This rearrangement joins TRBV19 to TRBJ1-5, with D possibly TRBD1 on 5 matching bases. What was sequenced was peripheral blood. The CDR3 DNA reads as TGTGCCAGTAGTATCACGGGGGGTCCTCATCAGCCCCAGCATTTT. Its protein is CASSITGGPHQPQHF.